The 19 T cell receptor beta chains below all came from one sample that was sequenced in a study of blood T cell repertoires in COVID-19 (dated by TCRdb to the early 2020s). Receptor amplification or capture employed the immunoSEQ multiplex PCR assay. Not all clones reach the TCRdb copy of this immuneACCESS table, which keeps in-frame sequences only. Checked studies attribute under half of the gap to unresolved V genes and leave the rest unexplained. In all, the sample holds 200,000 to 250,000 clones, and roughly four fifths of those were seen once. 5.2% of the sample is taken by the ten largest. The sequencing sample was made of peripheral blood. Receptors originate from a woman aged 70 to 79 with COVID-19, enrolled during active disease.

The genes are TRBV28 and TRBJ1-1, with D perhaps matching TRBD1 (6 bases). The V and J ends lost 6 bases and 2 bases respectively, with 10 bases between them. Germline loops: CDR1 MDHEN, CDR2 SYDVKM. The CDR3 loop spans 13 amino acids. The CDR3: CASRRQANTEAFF. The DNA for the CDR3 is TGTGCCAGCAGACGACAGGCCAACACTGAAGCTTTCTTT.

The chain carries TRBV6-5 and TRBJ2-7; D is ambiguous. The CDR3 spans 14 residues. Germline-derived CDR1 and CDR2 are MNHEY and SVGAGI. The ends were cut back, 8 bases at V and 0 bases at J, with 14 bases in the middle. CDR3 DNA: TGTGCCAGCCGGTCGAGAGGTTCCTCCTACGAGCAGTACTTC. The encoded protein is CASRSRGSSYEQYF.

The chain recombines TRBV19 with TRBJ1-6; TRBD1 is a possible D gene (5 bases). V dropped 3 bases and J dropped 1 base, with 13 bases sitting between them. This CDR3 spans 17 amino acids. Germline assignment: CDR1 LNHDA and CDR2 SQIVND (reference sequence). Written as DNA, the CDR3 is TGTGCCAGTAGTATGTCGGCCGGGGGGTCCTATAATTCACCCCTCCACTTT. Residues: CASSMSAGGSYNSPLHF.

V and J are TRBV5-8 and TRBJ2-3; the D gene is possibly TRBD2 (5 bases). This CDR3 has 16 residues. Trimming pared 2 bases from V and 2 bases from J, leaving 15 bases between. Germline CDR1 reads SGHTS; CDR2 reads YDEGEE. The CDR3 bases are TGTGCCAGCAGCTTAGTCAGCGGTTGGGTCACAGATACGCAGTATTTT. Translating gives CASSLVSGWVTDTQYF.

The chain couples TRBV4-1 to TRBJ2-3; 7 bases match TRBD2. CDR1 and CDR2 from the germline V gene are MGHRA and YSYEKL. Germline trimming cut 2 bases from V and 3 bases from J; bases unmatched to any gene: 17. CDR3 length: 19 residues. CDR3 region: CASSQKYSLAANKTDTQYF. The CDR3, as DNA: TGCGCCAGCAGCCAAAAGTACAGTCTAGCGGCGAACAAGACAGATACGCAGTATTTT.

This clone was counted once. The CDR3 region is CASRAGRQGNYNEQFF. The CDR3 DNA sequence: TGTGCCAGCAGGGCTGGGAGACAGGGGAACTACAATGAGCAGTTCTTC. The chain has TRBV5-8 and TRBJ2-1; 8 nucleotides align to TRBD1. The CDR3 contains 16 residues. After removal of 5 bases from V and 3 bases from J, the junction contained 10 bases not matched to a gene. Germline-derived CDR1 and CDR2 are SGHTS and YDEGEE.

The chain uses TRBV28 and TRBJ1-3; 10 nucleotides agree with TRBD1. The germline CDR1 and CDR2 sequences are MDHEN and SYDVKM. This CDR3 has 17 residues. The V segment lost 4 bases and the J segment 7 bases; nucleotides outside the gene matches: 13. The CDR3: CASSSIIPGQGPNTIYF. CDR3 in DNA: TGTGCCAGCAGTTCTATTATACCGGGACAGGGGCCCAACACCATATATTTT.

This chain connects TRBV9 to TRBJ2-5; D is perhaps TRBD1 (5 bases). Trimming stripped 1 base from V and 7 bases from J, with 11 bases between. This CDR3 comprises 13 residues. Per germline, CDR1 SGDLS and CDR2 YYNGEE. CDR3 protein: CASSVRGGGTQYF. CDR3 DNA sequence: TGTGCCAGCAGCGTAAGGGGTGGTGGGACCCAGTACTTC.

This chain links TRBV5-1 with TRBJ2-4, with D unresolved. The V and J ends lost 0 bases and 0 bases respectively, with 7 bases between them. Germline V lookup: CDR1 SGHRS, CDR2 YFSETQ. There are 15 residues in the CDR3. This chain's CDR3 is CASSLGAVAKNIQYF. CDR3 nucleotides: TGCGCCAGCAGCTTGGGGGCAGTAGCCAAAAACATTCAGTACTTC.

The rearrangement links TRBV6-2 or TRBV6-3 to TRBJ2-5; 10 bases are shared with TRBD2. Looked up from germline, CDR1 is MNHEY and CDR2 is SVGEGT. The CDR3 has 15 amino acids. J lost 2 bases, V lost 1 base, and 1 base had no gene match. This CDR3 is CASSYLLAGQETQYF. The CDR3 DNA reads TGTGCCAGCAGTTACTTACTAGCGGGGCAAGAGACCCAGTACTTC.

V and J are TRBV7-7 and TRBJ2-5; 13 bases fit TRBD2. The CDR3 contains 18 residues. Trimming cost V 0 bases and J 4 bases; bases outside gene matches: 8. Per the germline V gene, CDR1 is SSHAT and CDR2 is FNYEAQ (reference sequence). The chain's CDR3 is CASSLAILAGGPGETQYF. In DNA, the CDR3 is TGTGCCAGCAGCTTAGCGATACTAGCGGGAGGGCCGGGAGAGACCCAGTACTTC.

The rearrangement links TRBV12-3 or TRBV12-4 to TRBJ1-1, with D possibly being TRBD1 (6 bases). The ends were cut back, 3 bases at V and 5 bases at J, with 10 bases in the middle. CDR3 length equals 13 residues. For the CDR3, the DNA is TGTGCCAGCAGTTTGGGGGGGCAGACTGAAGCTTTCTTT. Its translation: CASSLGGQTEAFF.

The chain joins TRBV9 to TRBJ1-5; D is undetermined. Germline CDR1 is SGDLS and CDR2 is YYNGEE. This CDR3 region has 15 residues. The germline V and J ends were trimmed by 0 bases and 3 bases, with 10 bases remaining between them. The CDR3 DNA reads TGTGCCAGCAGCGTAGGCGGGGAATTCAATCAGCCCCAGCATTTT. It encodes CASSVGGEFNQPQHF.

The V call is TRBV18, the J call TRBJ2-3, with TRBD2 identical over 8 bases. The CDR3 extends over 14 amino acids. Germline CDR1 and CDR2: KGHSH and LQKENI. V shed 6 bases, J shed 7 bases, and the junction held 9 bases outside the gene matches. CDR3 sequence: CASSSREGRNTQYF. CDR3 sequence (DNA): TGTGCCAGCTCGAGTCGGGAGGGCCGAAATACGCAGTATTTT.

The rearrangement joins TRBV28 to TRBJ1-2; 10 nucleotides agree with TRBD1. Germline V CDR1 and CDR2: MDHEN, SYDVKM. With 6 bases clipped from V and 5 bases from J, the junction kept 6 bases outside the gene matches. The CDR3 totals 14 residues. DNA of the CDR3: TGTGCCAGCAGAGACAGGGGGCAGTTTTATGGCTACACCTTC. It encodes CASRDRGQFYGYTF.

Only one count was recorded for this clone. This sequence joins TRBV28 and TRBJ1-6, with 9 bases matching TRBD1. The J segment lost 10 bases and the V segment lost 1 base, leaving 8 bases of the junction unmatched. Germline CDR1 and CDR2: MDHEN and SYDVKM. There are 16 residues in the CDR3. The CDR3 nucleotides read TGTGCCAGCAGTTTATATAGGGACAGGGCTGAGTCACCCCTCCACTTT. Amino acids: CASSLYRDRAESPLHF. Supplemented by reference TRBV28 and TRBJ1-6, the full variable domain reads DVKVTQSSRYLVKRTGEKVFLECVQDMDHENMFWYRQDPGLGLRLIYFSYDVKMKEKGDIPEGYSVSREKKERFSLILESASTNQTSMYLCASSLYRDRAESPLHFGNGTRLTVT.

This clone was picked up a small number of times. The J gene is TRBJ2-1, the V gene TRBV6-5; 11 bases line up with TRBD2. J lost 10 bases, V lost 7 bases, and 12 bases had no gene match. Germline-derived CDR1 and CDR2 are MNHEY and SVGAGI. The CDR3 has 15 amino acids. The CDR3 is CASTSGLAGDGEQFF. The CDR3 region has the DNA TGTGCCAGCACCTCAGGACTAGCGGGCGATGGGGAGCAGTTCTTC.

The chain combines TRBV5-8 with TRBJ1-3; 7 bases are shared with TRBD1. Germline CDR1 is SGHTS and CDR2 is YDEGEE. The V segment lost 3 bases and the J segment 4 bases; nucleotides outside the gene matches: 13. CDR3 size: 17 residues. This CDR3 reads CASSWPRKAGGGNTIYF. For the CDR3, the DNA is TGTGCCAGCAGCTGGCCTCGAAAGGCAGGGGGAGGAAACACCATATATTTT.

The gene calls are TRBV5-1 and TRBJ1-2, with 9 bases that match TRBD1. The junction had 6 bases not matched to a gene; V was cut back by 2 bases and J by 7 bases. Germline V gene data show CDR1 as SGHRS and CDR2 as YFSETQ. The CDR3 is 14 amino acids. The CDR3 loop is CASSLRTGGSGYTF. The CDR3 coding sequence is TGCGCCAGCAGCTTACGAACAGGGGGCAGTGGCTACACCTTC.